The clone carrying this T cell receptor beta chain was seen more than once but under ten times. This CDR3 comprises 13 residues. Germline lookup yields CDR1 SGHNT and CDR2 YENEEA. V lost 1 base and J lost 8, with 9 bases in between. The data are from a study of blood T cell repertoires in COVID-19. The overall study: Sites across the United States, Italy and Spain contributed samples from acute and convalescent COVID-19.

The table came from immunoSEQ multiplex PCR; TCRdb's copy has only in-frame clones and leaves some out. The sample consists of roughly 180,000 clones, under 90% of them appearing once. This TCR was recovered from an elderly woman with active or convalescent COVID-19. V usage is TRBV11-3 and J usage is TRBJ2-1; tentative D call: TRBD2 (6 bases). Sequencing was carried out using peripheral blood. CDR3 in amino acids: CASSLVRGHEQFF. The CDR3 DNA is TGTGCCAGCAGCTTAGTGCGGGGCCATGAGCAGTTCTTC.